These 31 T cell receptor beta chains share one sample of origin, sequenced in a study of CD8+CD57+ T cells in acquired aplastic anemia. The use of genomic DNA as template underpinned the TCR beta VDJ and CDR3 profiling. MiXCR, applied by TCRdb to the reads, yields one record per CDR3 protein. The sample records 160,000 or so distinct CDR3 sequences, less than 60% being singletons. Only patients with CD8+CD57+ cell expansion on flow cytometry were chosen for sequencing. Sequencing was performed on sorted CD4+, CD8+, or CD8+CD57+ T cells (not recorded which) from PBMCs. The receptor source for this set is a human donor with aplastic anemia.

The chain carries TRBV19 and TRBJ2-7; D perhaps matches TRBD2 (7 bases). This CDR3 is built from 16 residues. CDR1 is LNHDA and CDR2 is SQIVND in the germline V gene (reference sequence). Trimming removed 3 bases at V and 2 bases at J, with 17 bases between. CDR3 sequence (DNA): TGTGCCAGTAGTATCGCAGGGGCGGGGGCCACCTACGAGCAGTACTTC. Translating gives CASSIAGAGATYEQYF.

In regard to this clonotype: Possible read error: a much larger clone is one base away. V gene TRBV10-3 combines with J gene TRBJ2-5, with 9 bases that match TRBD1. CDR1 is ENHRY, CDR2 SYGVKD, per germline. The CDR3 loop spans 15 amino acids. V lost 10 bases to trimming and J lost 2 bases; unmatched junction nucleotides: 11. The CDR3 DNA follows: TGTGCCAGCGGCCCGGGGACAGGGCGGCAAGAGACCCAGTACTTC. Translating it yields CASGPGTGRQETQYF.

This clonotype has ten or more counts. This chain connects TRBV5-5 to TRBJ1-6, with TRBD1 matching over 7 bases. V lost 6 bases to trimming and J lost 9 bases; unmatched junction nucleotides: 6. The CDR3 runs 13 residues. Germline CDR1 and CDR2: SGHKS and YYEKEE (reference sequence). The CDR3 coding sequence is TGTGCCAGCAATGAGGGGGCTACTTCACCCCTCCACTTT. Its translation is CASNEGATSPLHF.

This clonotype was seen repeatedly, ten times or more. The rearrangement uses TRBV20-1 and TRBJ1-1; D is perhaps TRBD1 (5 bases). The germline V gene has CDR1 DFQATT and CDR2 SNEGSKA (reference sequence). The CDR3 extends over 13 amino acids. The V and J ends lost 0 bases and 5 bases respectively, with 10 bases between them. CDR3 coding DNA: TGCAGTGCTAGAGAGCAGGGCCGGACTGAAGCTTTCTTT. The encoded protein is CSAREQGRTEAFF.

This clonotype has just one count. V gene TRBV2 combines with J gene TRBJ2-5; D may correspond to TRBD1 or TRBD2 (5 bases each). This CDR3 has 13 residues. CDR1 and CDR2 from the germline V gene are SNHLY and FYNNEI. The V end was cut by 6 bases, the J end by 2 bases, with 10 bases between. CDR3 protein: CASRGWGQETQYF. In nucleotides, the CDR3 is TGTGCCAGCAGGGGTTGGGGGCAAGAGACCCAGTACTTC.

There are many counts of this clonotype. The DNA of the CDR3 is TGTGCCAGTAACCCGAATGGGGCCCAACAAGAGACCCAGTACTTC. Translated, it gives CASNPNGAQQETQYF. This chain connects TRBV19 to TRBJ2-5, with a possible D match to TRBD1 (5 bases). V dropped 7 bases and J dropped 2 bases, with 17 bases sitting between them. The V gene's germline CDR1 is LNHDA and CDR2 SQIVND (reference sequence). CDR3 length: 15 residues. The full variable domain, with the rest looked up from reference TRBV19 and TRBJ2-5, is DGGITQSPKYLFRKEGQNVTLSCEQNLNHDAMYWYRQDPGQGLRLIYYSQIVNDFQKGDIAEGYSVSREKKESFPLTVTSAQKNPTAFYLCASNPNGAQQETQYFGPGTRLLVL.

This clonotype has only a few counts. The rearrangement uses TRBV12-3 or TRBV12-4 and TRBJ1-2; D uncertain. Trimming took off 6 bases at V and 7 bases at J, with 12 bases between the two ends. The CDR3 consists of 12 residues. In DNA form, the CDR3 reads TGTGCCAGCAGCCCCTTTGGGAGTGGCTACACCTTC. Its protein product is CASSPFGSGYTF.

The chain recombines TRBV5-1 with TRBJ2-7; TRBD1 or TRBD2 may be the D gene (6 bases each). Trimming shortened V by 0 bases and J by 6 bases, and 13 bases separated the two germline ends. This CDR3 contains 14 residues. The V gene's germline CDR1 is SGHRS and CDR2 YFSETQ. For the CDR3, the DNA is TGCGCCAGCAGCTTGGCATCGGGGGCAGGCGAGCAGTACTTC. This translates into CASSLASGAGEQYF.

By share, this clonotype counts as medium-sized (0.01 to 0.1%). Germline and junction disagree at one end, which may indicate a read error. This chain uses TRBV15 with TRBJ2-3; D perhaps matches TRBD1 (6 bases). The germline gives CDR1 LNHNV, CDR2 YYDKDF (reference sequence). The CDR3 has 16 amino acids. The CDR3 DNA reads TGTGCCACCAGCCGAGAGGGGCAGGGGAGCACAGATACGCAGTATTTT. This gives the protein CATSREGQGSTDTQYF.

This clonotype was detected ten times or more. V is TRBV12-3 or TRBV12-4 and J is TRBJ1-5; 9 bases are shared with TRBD1. The CDR3 totals 14 residues. V lost 7 bases and J lost 6; bases outside the gene matches: 7. CDR3 in amino acids: CASTPTGGSQPQHF. CDR3 DNA sequence: TGTGCCAGCACACCCACAGGGGGCAGTCAGCCCCAGCATTTT.

This clonotype was recorded at least ten times. The chain links TRBV2 to TRBJ1-1, with D perhaps TRBD1 (6 bases). From germline, CDR1 is SNHLY and CDR2 FYNNEI. The germline V and J ends were trimmed by 3 bases and 3 bases, with 14 bases remaining between them. CDR3 size: 15 residues. The CDR3 spells CASSDGGGGDTEAFF. Here the CDR3 DNA reads TGTGCCAGCAGTGACGGGGGCGGGGGAGACACTGAAGCTTTCTTT.

This clonotype was observed a few times. This sequence may be a read error, since a much larger clone differs from it by one base. As DNA, the CDR3 is TGTGCCAGCAGCTTAGCGCAAGCCCCCGAAGCAAACACTGGAGCTTTCTTT. Residues: CASSLAQAPEANTGAFF. The V and J genes are TRBV7-2 and TRBJ1-1; no definite D call. This CDR3 region has 17 residues. CDR1 and CDR2 from the germline V gene are SGHTA and FQGNSA.

This clonotype was picked up many times. This chain links TRBV7-2 with TRBJ1-6; D gene unclear. This CDR3 has 14 amino acids. CDR1 is SGHTA and CDR2 is FQGNSA in the germline V gene. Trimming pared 5 bases from V and 2 bases from J, leaving 7 bases between. In DNA, the CDR3 is TGTGCCAGCAGCGGAGGGACCTATAATTCACCCCTCCACTTT. Protein sequence: CASSGGTYNSPLHF. Full variable domain (outside the CDR3, taken from reference TRBV7-2 and TRBJ1-6): GAGVSQSPSNKVTEKGKDVELRCDPISGHTALYWYRQSLGQGLEFLIYFQGNSAPDKSGLPSDRFSAERTGGSVSTLTIQRTQQEDSAVYLCASSGGTYNSPLHFGNGTRLTVT.

This clonotype has at least ten counts. The chain joins TRBV24-1 to TRBJ2-5; 14 bases line up with TRBD2. V lost 3 bases and J lost 4; bases outside the gene matches: 6. Germline V gives CDR1 KGHDR, CDR2 SFDVKD. CDR3 length: 17 amino acids. The CDR3 loop is CATSDQLTSGRVETQYF. Here the CDR3 DNA reads TGTGCCACCAGTGATCAACTGACTAGCGGGAGGGTAGAGACCCAGTACTTC.

The V call is TRBV15, the J call TRBJ2-1; 8 bases align to TRBD1. The CDR3 loop spans 18 amino acids. Germline V gene sequence: CDR1 LNHNV, CDR2 YYDKDF (reference sequence). V dropped 3 bases and J dropped 3; count of bases not matched to a gene: 13. CDR3 region: CATSSATPGGRVYNEQFF. The CDR3 DNA follows: TGTGCCACCAGCAGTGCGACCCCAGGGGGCCGGGTCTACAATGAGCAGTTCTTC.

In its sample, this clonotype was seen many times. The chain recombines TRBV7-2 with TRBJ2-7; possibly TRBD1 for D (6 bases). CDR1 is SGHTA, CDR2 FQGNSA, per germline. The CDR3 extends over 13 amino acids. Trimming stripped 5 bases from V and 10 bases from J, with 18 bases between. Here the CDR3 DNA reads TGTGCCAGCAGCCCTGACAGGAACTTACCCCAGTACTTC. This translates into CASSPDRNLPQYF.

CDR3 residues: CASSLHEDTEAFF. CDR3 DNA: TGTGCCAGCTCCCTTCACGAGGACACTGAAGCTTTCTTT. V usage is TRBV18 and J usage is TRBJ1-1; D not resolved. Trimming cost V 6 bases and J 3 bases, with 11 bases left between them. The CDR3 has 13 residues. Germline CDR1 KGHSH, CDR2 LQKENI. The whole variable domain, filled in from reference TRBV18 and TRBJ1-1, reads NAGVMQNPRHLVRRRGQEARLRCSPMKGHSHVYWYRQLPEEGLKFMVYLQKENIIDESGMPKERFSAEFPKEGPSILRIQQVVRGDSAAYFCASSLHEDTEAFFGQGTRLTVV.

As regards this clonotype: A much larger clone sits a single nucleotide away, making a read error possible. The chain joins TRBV6-2 or TRBV6-3 to TRBJ2-3, with D uncertain. The germline V and J ends were trimmed by 7 bases and 0 bases, with 11 bases remaining between them. CDR1 is MNHEY, CDR2 SVGEGT, per germline. The CDR3 spans 14 residues. CDR3 amino acids: CASIPQWSTDTQYF. CDR3 bases: TGTGCCAGCATCCCCCAATGGAGCACAGATACGCAGTATTTT.

Many counts were recorded for this clonotype. The V gene is TRBV19, the J gene TRBJ1-2, with a possible D match to TRBD1 (5 bases). CDR1 and CDR2 from the germline V gene are LNHDA and SQIVND (reference sequence). CDR3 length: 12 amino acids. V lost 6 bases, J lost 7 bases, and 12 bases lay in between. CDR3 nucleotides: TGTGCCAGTAGCCAGGGAATCGGTGGCTACACCTTC. Translation gives CASSQGIGGYTF.

At least ten counts were recorded for this clonotype. This chain links TRBV7-9 with TRBJ1-4; 7 bases agree with TRBD1. The V gene's germline CDR1 is SEHNR and CDR2 FQNEAQ (reference sequence). This CDR3 has 14 amino acids. Trimming cost V 1 base and J 7 bases; bases outside gene matches: 3. CDR3 region: CASSLGGTAEKLFF. The CDR3 DNA follows: TGTGCCAGCAGCTTAGGGGGGACAGCTGAAAAACTGTTTTTT.

As for this clonotype: A much larger clone differs by one base, so this may be a read error. V and J are TRBV5-1 and TRBJ1-1, with TRBD1 matching 10 bases. The CDR3 is 16 amino acids. The V and J ends lost 0 bases and 4 bases, in that order; junction bases with no gene match: 6. The V gene's germline CDR1 is SGHRS and CDR2 YFSETQ. The CDR3 DNA follows: TGCGCCAGCAGCTTGGGGACAGGGGGGTACGGCACTGAAGCTTTCTTT. Translating gives CASSLGTGGYGTEAFF.

This clonotype appeared a few times. The chain employs TRBV25-1 and TRBJ1-6; no clear D gene. CDR3 length equals 15 residues. Trimming stripped 0 bases from V and 7 bases from J, with 10 bases between. The germline CDR1 and CDR2 sequences are MGHDK and SYGVNS. The CDR3 spells CASSEYGEANSPLHF. The CDR3 coding sequence is TGTGCCAGCAGTGAATATGGCGAGGCCAATTCACCCCTCCACTTT.

A note on this clonotype: Its ends do not fully match the called genes, so a read error is possible. V usage is TRBV7-7 and J usage is TRBJ1-4, with 12 bases fitting TRBD1. The germline CDR1 and CDR2 sequences are SSHAT and FNYEAQ (reference sequence). The CDR3 is 15 residues long. CDR3 region: CASSLGDRGLEKLFF. CDR3 sequence (DNA): TGTGCTAGCAGCTTGGGGGACAGGGGGCTCGAAAAACTGTTTTTT.

This clonotype was counted many times. The rearrangement uses TRBV5-1 and TRBJ2-1; D uncertain. Germline CDR1 SGHRS, CDR2 YFSETQ. The CDR3 has 14 residues. V dropped 2 bases and J dropped 7 bases, with 13 bases sitting between them. DNA for the CDR3: TGCGCCAGCAGCTTACTCCAGCGAACAAATGAGCAGTTCTTC. Translation gives CASSLLQRTNEQFF.

The chain carries TRBV7-2 and TRBJ2-3; 10 nucleotides agree with TRBD2. CDR1 and CDR2 (germline): SGHTA, FQGNSA. This CDR3 is 15 amino acids long. Trimming took 0 bases from V and 5 from J; bases not matched to a gene: 2. The CDR3 loop reads CASSLARTSGDTQYF. CDR3 nucleotide sequence: TGTGCCAGCAGCTTAGCGCGGACTAGCGGAGATACGCAGTATTTT.

This clonotype was observed many times. V is TRBV13 and J is TRBJ1-6, with a possible D match to TRBD1 (6 bases). CDR3 length equals 16 residues. With 0 bases removed from V and 6 bases from J, the gap between germline ends came to 12 bases. Germline CDR1 is PRHDT and CDR2 is FYEKMQ (reference sequence). CDR3 sequence: CASSLGQGIGNSPLHF. CDR3 bases: TGTGCCAGCAGCTTAGGACAGGGTATCGGTAATTCACCCCTCCACTTT.

The chain combines TRBV3-1 with TRBJ2-1; D possibly corresponds to TRBD2 (5 bases). The CDR3 spans 16 residues. Trimming removed 2 bases from V and 0 bases from J, with 11 bases in between. Germline loops: CDR1 LGHDT, CDR2 YNNKEL (reference sequence). CDR3 nucleotide sequence: TGTGCCAGCAGCCAATTTGGCGCGGGCTCCTACAATGAGCAGTTCTTC. Protein sequence: CASSQFGAGSYNEQFF.

The gene calls are TRBV24-1 and TRBJ1-4, with TRBD1 identical over 9 bases. Looked up from germline, CDR1 is KGHDR and CDR2 is SFDVKD. The CDR3 is made up of 17 amino acids. Germline trimming cut 2 bases from V and 3 bases from J; bases unmatched to any gene: 6. The CDR3 region has the DNA TGTGCCACCAGTGATTCCGGGACAGGGATGTCTAATGAAAAACTGTTTTTT. It specifies CATSDSGTGMSNEKLFF.

This clonotype was detected a few times. The rearrangement links TRBV18 to TRBJ1-1; 9 nucleotides agree with TRBD1. With 6 bases clipped from V and 4 bases from J, the junction kept 6 bases outside the gene matches. This CDR3 comprises 14 residues. Germline CDR1 is KGHSH and CDR2 is LQKENI. The CDR3 DNA sequence: TGTGCCAGCTCCCCCGGGACAGGGCTCACTGAAGCTTTCTTT. Protein sequence: CASSPGTGLTEAFF.

The chain has TRBV24-1 and TRBJ2-1; 9 positions agree with TRBD1. Per germline, CDR1 KGHDR and CDR2 SFDVKD. This CDR3 is built from 17 residues. With 3 bases clipped from V and 4 bases from J, the junction kept 9 bases outside the gene matches. CDR3 DNA sequence: TGTGCCACCAGTGATGCCCAGGACAGGGGCCCGTACAATGAGCAGTTCTTC. It codes for CATSDAQDRGPYNEQFF.

As for this clonotype: A much larger clone differs from this one at a single base, so this may be a read error. The chain couples TRBV14 to TRBJ2-3; the D is unclear. V was shortened by 2 bases and J by 0 bases, with 12 bases between the two germline ends. Germline V gene lookup returns CDR1 SGHDN and CDR2 FVKESK. The CDR3 contains 16 residues. The CDR3 region is CASSQMGAASTDTQYF. CDR3 DNA: TGTGCCAGCAGCCAAATGGGTGCCGCTAGCACAGATACGCAGTATTTT.